One sample yielded the 10 T cell receptor beta chains listed below, sequenced in a study of control samples from healthy donors and cancer patients (dated by TCRdb to 2020 to 2021). Receptor amplification or capture employed the immunoSEQ multiplex PCR assay. TCRdb re-hosts the immuneACCESS table, in-frame sequences only. Its copies lack some clones; in the studies checked, an unresolved V gene accounts for under half of them, and the cause for the rest is not known. This sample comprises about 89,000 clones, 86% of them detected only once. Jointly, the top ten make up roughly 21% of the sample. Sample: blood. The receptors originated from a man aged 25-45 years in good health.

The chain combines TRBV19 with TRBJ1-2, with a tentative D call TRBD1 (5 bases). The CDR3 has 13 amino acids. The V end was cut by 5 bases, the J end by 8 bases, with 15 bases between. Germline V CDR1 and CDR2: LNHDA, SQIVND (reference sequence). The CDR3 nucleotides are TGTGCCAGTAGTCCCGCGGTTAGGGGCGGCTACACCTTC. Translation gives CASSPAVRGGYTF.

The chain recombines TRBV19 with TRBJ1-6, with a tentative D call TRBD1 (5 bases). Germline lookup yields CDR1 LNHDA and CDR2 SQIVND (reference sequence). The V and J ends lost 6 bases and 10 bases respectively, with 16 bases between them. CDR3 length equals 14 residues. The CDR3: CASSFRDERSPLHF. The CDR3 nucleotides read TGTGCCAGTAGCTTCCGGGACGAGAGGTCACCCCTCCACTTT.

The chain is built from TRBV4-1 and TRBJ1-1, with D possibly being TRBD1 (6 bases). Germline V CDR1 and CDR2: MGHRA, YSYEKL. V lost 1 base and J lost 2, with 14 bases in between. This CDR3 is built from 16 residues. The CDR3 spells CASSQGQGYKNTEAFF. The CDR3 region has the DNA TGCGCCAGCAGCCAAGGTCAGGGGTATAAAAACACTGAAGCTTTCTTT.

The gene calls are TRBV10-2 and TRBJ2-5; D may match TRBD1 or TRBD2 (5 bases each). Trimming removed 2 bases from V and 13 bases from J, with 23 bases in between. The V gene's germline CDR1 is WSHSY and CDR2 SAAADI. CDR3 size: 15 residues. In DNA, the CDR3 is TGCGCCAGCAGTGAGACCTTGGGACCCCTCTTTCCAGGGTACTTC. It translates to CASSETLGPLFPGYF.

The chain links TRBV5-1 to TRBJ1-1, with D maybe TRBD1 (6 bases). The CDR3 totals 15 residues. Trimming removed 0 bases at V and 0 bases at J, with 9 bases between. Germline V gene sequence: CDR1 SGHRS, CDR2 YFSETQ. CDR3 coding DNA: TGCGCCAGCAGCTTGGGTGGGGGCTTGAACACTGAAGCTTTCTTT. Its translation: CASSLGGGLNTEAFF.

CDR3 sequence reads: CASSLETSGTQYF. For the CDR3, the DNA is TGTGCCAGCAGCTTGGAGACTAGCGGAACCCAGTACTTC. J is TRBJ2-5 and V is TRBV5-5; 9 bases are a match to TRBD2. The CDR3 consists of 13 residues. J was trimmed by 8 bases and V by 0 bases; bases with no gene match: 2. Germline CDR1 is SGHKS and CDR2 is YYEKEE (reference sequence).

This clone was seen a few times. The rearrangement links TRBV27 to TRBJ2-1; D is perhaps TRBD1 or TRBD2 (5 bases each). Between the trimmed V and J ends, which lost 3 bases and 5 bases, there was a span of 8 bases. The length of the CDR3 is 13 residues. CDR1 is MNHEY, CDR2 SMNVEV, per germline (reference sequence). The CDR3 nucleotides read TGTGCCAGCAGTTTCCAGGGACACAATGAGCAGTTCTTC. Translated: CASSFQGHNEQFF.

This chain links TRBV18 with TRBJ1-3; D might be TRBD1 (6 bases). CDR3 length equals 14 residues. V lost 5 bases and J 0 bases, leaving 8 bases between the germline ends. Germline loops: CDR1 KGHSH, CDR2 LQKENI. The CDR3 is CASSSDSSGNTIYF. CDR3 nucleotides: TGTGCCAGCTCATCGGACAGCTCTGGAAACACCATATATTTT.

V is TRBV2 and J is TRBJ1-4, with 7 positions matching TRBD1. The CDR3 is 14 amino acids. Germline lookup yields CDR1 SNHLY and CDR2 FYNNEI. V shed 3 bases, J shed 4 bases, and the junction held 2 bases outside the gene matches. The CDR3: CASSEDRFNEKLFF. The CDR3 DNA sequence: TGTGCCAGCAGTGAGGACAGGTTTAATGAAAAACTGTTTTTT.

V usage is TRBV21-1 and J usage is TRBJ1-4. TRBV21-1 is a listed pseudogene. This CDR3 has 13 residues. The CDR3 loop reads CASSDKSLGKLFF. The CDR3 bases are TGTGCCAGCAGCGACAAGTCTTTGGGGAAACTGTTTTTT.